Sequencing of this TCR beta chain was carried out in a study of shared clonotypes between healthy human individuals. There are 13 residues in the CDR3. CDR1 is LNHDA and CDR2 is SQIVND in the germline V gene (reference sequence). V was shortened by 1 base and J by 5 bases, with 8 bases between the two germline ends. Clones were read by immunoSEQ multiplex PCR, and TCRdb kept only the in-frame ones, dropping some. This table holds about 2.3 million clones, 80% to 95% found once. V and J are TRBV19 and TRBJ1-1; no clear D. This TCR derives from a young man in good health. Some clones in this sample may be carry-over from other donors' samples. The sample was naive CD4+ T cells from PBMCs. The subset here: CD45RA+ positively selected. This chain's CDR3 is CASSIGGWTEAFF. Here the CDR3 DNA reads TGTGCCAGTAGTATAGGGGGATGGACTGAAGCTTTCTTT.